This is a list of T cell receptor beta chains from one sample in a study of blood T cell repertoires in COVID-19. Repertoires were generated with immunoSEQ multiplex PCR, while TCRdb's copy carries only in-frame clones and drops some. The table shows 250,000 to 350,000 clones, with around nine tenths occurring only once. What was sequenced was peripheral blood. These receptor sequences come from a woman under 40 with COVID-19, enrolled during active disease. The CDR3 runs from the conserved cysteine through the conserved F or W. D genes are given only for firm matches. Clone size appears in some rows only: once, few, many, or a class for an expanded clone.

J gene	clone size	V gene	D gene	CDR3 DNA	CDR3 protein
TRBJ1-5	-	TRBV6-1	-	TGTGCCAGCAGTGAAATGGGCCTCACGCCCTATAGCAATCAGCCCCAGCATTTT	CASSEMGLTPYSNQPQHF
TRBJ2-2	-	TRBV4-2	TRBD2	TGTGCCAGCAGTCCAAGAGACGGGAGGGGGTTAATTGGGGAGCTGTTTTTT	CASSPRDGRGLIGELFF
TRBJ2-7	-	TRBV15	TRBD2	TGTGCCACCAGCAGAGGAGCGGGGGCCTACGAGCAGTACTTC	CATSRGAGAYEQYF
TRBJ2-7	-	TRBV6-5	TRBD1	TGTGCCAGCAGTTACTCTCCGGGACAGGGCTACGAGCAGTACTTC	CASSYSPGQGYEQYF
TRBJ1-1	-	TRBV9	-	TGTGCCAGCAGCGTAGCCTCTGTACGAGGACAGAACACTGAAGCTTTCTTT	CASSVASVRGQNTEAFF
TRBJ1-1	-	TRBV19	-	TGTGCCAGTAGTGCTCCAGGGGTGATATCAGTGGGTCCGAACACTGAAGCTTTCTTT	CASSAPGVISVGPNTEAFF
TRBJ2-5	-	TRBV5-1	TRBD1	TGCGCCAGCAGCTTGGGACAGGGGCCCCAAGAGACCCAGTACTTC	CASSLGQGPQETQYF
TRBJ2-1	once	TRBV30	-	TGTGCCTGGAATACCTATAGCTCCTACAATGAGCAGTTCTTC	CAWNTYSSYNEQFF
TRBJ2-7	-	TRBV6-5	TRBD2	TGTGCCAGCAGTTTCCGGACTAGCGGGAGCCCCTACGAGCAGTACTTC	CASSFRTSGSPYEQYF
TRBJ2-5	-	TRBV2	TRBD2	TGTGCCAGCAGTGAAGCGCGGCTAGCGGGAGTGGAGACCCAGTACTTC	CASSEARLAGVETQYF
TRBJ1-2	-	TRBV28	-	TGTGCCAGCAGTGAGAGAGGAAGTAGAGGCTACACCTTC	CASSERGSRGYTF
TRBJ1-5	-	TRBV6-5	-	TGTGCCAGCACCTTTGACAGGTCCCTCCAGGCCCAGCATTTT	CASTFDRSLQAQHF
TRBJ1-2	-	TRBV5-1	-	TGCGCCAGCAGCTCGGACGGACTCTATGGCTACACCTTC	CASSSDGLYGYTF
TRBJ1-2	-	TRBV28	TRBD1	TGTGCCAGCAGTCGGACAGGGGGCGCGTATGGCTACACCTTC	CASSRTGGAYGYTF
TRBJ1-2	-	TRBV7-2	-	TGTGCCAGCAGCCCGGTCGGTGTGCGGGGCTATGGCTACACCTTC	CASSPVGVRGYGYTF
TRBJ1-6	-	TRBV5-6	TRBD1	TGTGCCAGCAGCTTGGTGCAGGGGGAAACCTATAATTCACCCCTCCACTTT	CASSLVQGETYNSPLHF
TRBJ2-2	-	TRBV29-1	-	TGCAGCGTTGACACGGCGAACACCGGGGAGCTGTTTTTT	CSVDTANTGELFF
TRBJ1-5	-	TRBV19	-	TGTGCCAGTAGTATACAGGGATGGGATCAGCCCCAGCATTTT	CASSIQGWDQPQHF
TRBJ2-1	-	TRBV11-2	TRBD2	TGTGCCAGCAGACGGACTAGCGGGAGCGTCAATGAGCAGTTCTTC	CASRRTSGSVNEQFF
TRBJ1-4	-	TRBV5-1	-	TGCGCCAGCAGCCCAGGATCGACTAATGAAAAACTGTTTTTT	CASSPGSTNEKLFF
TRBJ2-7	-	TRBV6-5	TRBD2	TGTGCCAGCAGTTCGATAGCGGGAGGGAGCTCCTACGAGCAGTACTTC	CASSSIAGGSSYEQYF
TRBJ2-1	-	TRBV11-3	TRBD2	TGTGCCAGCAGTTCGAGGTTCGGGAGGGGAGGGAATGAGCAGTTCTTC	CASSSRFGRGGNEQFF
TRBJ1-5	-	TRBV28	-	TGTGCCAGTTACCGAGAAGGGGCAGCGCAGCCCCAGCATTTT	CASYREGAAQPQHF
TRBJ1-1	once	TRBV28	TRBD1	TGTGCCAGCACCGGAGGGGGCGCGTGGAACACTGAAGCTTTCTTT	CASTGGGAWNTEAFF
TRBJ1-1	-	TRBV28	-	TGTGCCAGCAGTATAGGGGGTATCATGAACACTGAAGCTTTCTTT	CASSIGGIMNTEAFF
TRBJ1-1	-	TRBV2	-	TGTGCCAGCAGTGAAGGGGGCAGACGGCCGAACACTGAAGCTTTCTTT	CASSEGGRRPNTEAFF
TRBJ1-4	once	TRBV3-1/TRBV3-2	-	TGTGCCAGCAGCCAAGATGAGGGAGGGGATGAAAAACTGTTTTTT	CASSQDEGGDEKLFF
TRBJ2-5	-	TRBV6-5	TRBD1	TGTGCCAGCAGTTACTTAGACAGGGACAAGACCCAGTACTTC	CASSYLDRDKTQYF